This TCR beta chain was recovered during a study of blood T cell repertoires in COVID-19. Profiled with immunoSEQ multiplex PCR; TCRdb holds only in-frame clones, not every one. This sample has 200,000 to 300,000 clones, with roughly 79% found just once. This clone was seen a single time. The junction had 8 bases not matched to a gene; V was cut back by 6 bases and J by 14 bases. The CDR3 covers 11 residues. Germline V gives CDR1 SNHLY, CDR2 FYNNEI. While infection was still active, Seattle patients were enrolled and then followed longitudinally. This chain joins TRBV2 and TRBJ2-3, with 7 nucleotides matching TRBD2. This TCR was recovered from an elderly woman with COVID-19, enrolled during active disease. Sequencing was carried out using peripheral blood. The CDR3 reads CASRVEAGRYF. The CDR3 bases are TGTGCCAGCAGAGTGGAAGCGGGAAGGTATTTT.